This T cell receptor beta chain was retrieved from a study of human thymus T cells (dated by TCRdb to about 2020). General notes on the study: The study described the TCR alpha and beta repertoires in under 10 infant thymus samples and a few matching peripheral blood samples. Donor ages ranged from about 6 to 250 days, and the cohort comprised 5 to 7 male and two female infants. Overall study results and their limits: Both the thymic and the peripheral blood repertoires appeared to show biased V and J gene segment usage. On average, about 810,000 unique TCRB clonotypes were obtained from thymus samples, compared with about 84,000 from blood samples.

The immunoSEQ multiplex PCR assay was used to amplify the TCRB and TCRAD loci from a standardized quantity of quality-controlled genomic DNA. The V(D)J region was spanned by amplicons of a length sufficient to cover the CDR3 and to identify V and J genes. Through the commercial immunoSEQ service, the amplicons were sequenced on an Illumina platform. As for the authors' bioinformatics: Primer bias and sequencing errors were corrected as previously described, and TCRAD and TCRB were defined on the basis of the IMGT database. The repertoires were analysed using immunoSEQ Analyzer 3.0 and VDJTools for basic statistics, V/J segment usage, diversity estimates, rarefaction and pairwise overlap. Diversity was estimated using the Chao1, ChaoE, Efron-Thisted, Shannon and inverse Simpson indices, and was also estimated on datasets down-sampled to the size of the smallest sample. For repertoire overlap, CDR3 nucleotide sequence, V gene and J gene had to match strictly, and clustering was done by Jaccard-based multidimensional scaling. TCRdb obtained this table from immuneACCESS and retained in-frame rearrangements with V and J assigned. These tables miss some clones; where compared with another copy, unresolved V genes account for less than half of the shortfall, and the remainder is unexplained. V, J and clone size are taken as reported in that table, and D and trimming were inferred from the DNA itself. This sample has more than 50,000 clones in its table, and 94% of those were observed once. Approximately 5.9% of the sample rests with the top ten.

The germline V end is reduced by 5 bases and the J end by 0 bases; junction bases left unmatched: 10. The germline V gene specifies SGHNT as CDR1 and YENEEA as CDR2. The CDR3 starts with the cysteine, ends with the phenylalanine, and has 18 residues. Of the read, only the CDR3 DNA is kept; its 54 bases are in frame from base 1. On this clone itself: Its antigen is unknown. Base qualities were left out, and no much larger clone turns up one base away.

The donors were immunologically healthy infants in Finland who had open corrective cardiac surgery for congenital heart defects. During surgery, a small roughly 0.45-1 mL aliquot of peripheral blood was collected from four of the eight donors. Instead of starting from a fixed cell number, genomic DNA extraction from blood samples used all available leukocytes. ACK lysis buffer was used to remove erythrocytes from the blood, and the remaining leukocytes were kept as pellets at -70 degrees C. A QIAsymphony instrument was used to extract genomic DNA from the frozen cell pellets. The receptor was isolated from a boy younger than two with a congenital heart defect but otherwise immunologically healthy. Sequenced sample: blood. The chain is encoded by TRBV11-3 joined to TRBJ1-6, with 7 bases matching TRBD1. CDR3 loop: CASSNHRGQSSYNSPLHF. The DNA sequence follows: TGTGCCAGCAGCAACCACCGGGGACAGAGCTCCTATAATTCACCCCTCCACTTT. Extended through the reference TRBV11-3 and TRBJ1-6 proteins, this CDR3 yields the full variable domain: EAGVVQSPRYKIIEKKQPVAFWCNPISGHNTLYWYLQNLGQGPELLIRYENEEAVDDSQLPKDRFSAERLKGVDSTLKIQPAELGDSAVYLCASSNHRGQSSYNSPLHFGNGTRLTVT.